This T cell receptor beta chain was sequenced during a study of OX40 agonist ivuxolimab in advanced cancers. Study overall: The patients' treatment was ivuxolimab, an agonistic anti-OX40 (CD134) antibody. Study-wide findings and caveats: CD4+ and CD8+ T cells in blood underwent clonal expansion by week 6 at 0.1 to 3.0 mg/kg.

Some clones are missing from TCRdb's copy, which holds only in-frame ones; the method was immunoSEQ multiplex PCR. The sample carries 42,000 or so clones, more than 75% recorded once. CDR1 and CDR2 (germline): SNHLY, FYNNEI. V shed 7 bases, J shed 2 bases, and the junction held 14 bases outside the gene matches. The CDR3 consists of 16 residues. A note on this clone: Its antigen is as yet unknown.

This sequence originates from an adult with an advanced solid tumor such as melanoma, head and neck, liver or kidney cancer. The chain combines TRBV2 with TRBJ2-7; 7 bases agree with TRBD2. The sample here was CD4+ or CD8+ T cells sorted from blood, taken in a trial of the OX40 agonist ivuxolimab. CDR3 in DNA: TGTGCCAGCACCCAGGGTAGTCGCGGGGGTCCCTACGAGCAGTACGTC. Translating gives CASTQGSRGGPYEQYV.